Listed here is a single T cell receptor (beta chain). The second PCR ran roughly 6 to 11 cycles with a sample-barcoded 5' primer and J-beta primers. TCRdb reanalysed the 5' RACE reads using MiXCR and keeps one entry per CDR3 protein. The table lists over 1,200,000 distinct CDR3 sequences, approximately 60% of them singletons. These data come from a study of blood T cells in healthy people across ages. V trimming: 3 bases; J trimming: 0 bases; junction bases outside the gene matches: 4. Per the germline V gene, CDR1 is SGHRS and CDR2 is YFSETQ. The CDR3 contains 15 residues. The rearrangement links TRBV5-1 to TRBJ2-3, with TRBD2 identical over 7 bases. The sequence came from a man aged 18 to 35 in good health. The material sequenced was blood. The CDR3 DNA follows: TGCGCCAGCAGCTGGGAGGGGTGGAGCACAGATACGCAGTATTTT. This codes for CASSWEGWSTDTQYF.